The rows below give T cell receptor beta chains drawn from one sample of a study of CD8 T cells in Susac syndrome. TCRdb re-derived calls from the immunoSEQ multiplex PCR reads in MiXCR, one entry per CDR3 protein. The table records 180,000 or so distinct CDR3 sequences, 90% to 95% of them present only once. The material sequenced was CD4+ T cells from PBMCs. The source is a human donor with multiple sclerosis. The CDR3 runs from the conserved cysteine through the conserved F or W. A D gene is named only where the DNA matches it firmly. Clone size is not always given. Where it is, it says once, few, many or a class for expanded clones.

V gene	D gene	J gene	clone size	CDR3 protein	CDR3 DNA
TRBV30	NA	TRBJ2-5	NA	CAWSVNGGARETQYF	TGTGCCTGGAGTGTAAACGGGGGAGCGAGAGAGACCCAGTACTTC
TRBV14	TRBD2	TRBJ2-7	NA	CASSRLAGGPAEQYF	TGTGCCAGCAGCCGACTAGCGGGGGGGCCTGCCGAGCAGTACTTC
TRBV2	NA	TRBJ2-1	NA	CASPSASSSYNEQFF	TGTGCCAGCCCTAGCGCCTCGAGCTCCTACAATGAGCAGTTCTTC
TRBV12-3/TRBV12-4	TRBD2	TRBJ2-1	once	CASSRYGTSANNEQFF	TGTGCCAGCAGCCGCTACGGGACTAGCGCCAACAATGAGCAGTTCTTC
TRBV30	NA	TRBJ1-5	NA	CAWSAGSGSNQPQHF	TGTGCCTGGAGTGCCGGATCTGGGAGCAATCAGCCCCAGCATTTT
TRBV9	TRBD2	TRBJ2-7	NA	CASSAQSGGSYEQYF	TGTGCCAGCAGCGCCCAAAGCGGGGGTTCCTACGAGCAGTACTTC
TRBV5-4	TRBD1	TRBJ2-7	NA	CASSFWDRRGEQYF	TGTGCCAGCAGCTTTTGGGACAGGAGAGGCGAGCAGTACTTC
TRBV27	NA	TRBJ1-2	NA	CASSSYGHDGYTF	TGTGCCAGCAGCTCTTACGGGCACGATGGCTACACCTTC
TRBV11-2	NA	TRBJ1-2	NA	CASSQTDSYGYTF	TGTGCCAGCAGCCAGACAGACAGCTATGGCTACACCTTC
TRBV7-9	NA	TRBJ1-3	NA	CASPLTGSGNTIYF	TGTGCCAGCCCTTTGACGGGCTCTGGAAACACCATATATTTT
TRBV12-3/TRBV12-4	TRBD2	TRBJ2-3	NA	CASSLALTSGTDTQYF	TGTGCCAGCAGTTTAGCCCTAACTAGCGGCACAGATACGCAGTATTTT
TRBV18	NA	TRBJ1-4	NA	CASSPSGSYYEKLFF	TGTGCCAGCTCACCATCGGGCAGTTATTATGAAAAACTGTTTTTT
TRBV18	NA	TRBJ1-5	once	CASSPGRVNQPQHF	TGTGCCAGCTCACCCGGACGGGTCAATCAGCCCCAGCATTTT
TRBV2	NA	TRBJ2-3	NA	CASHLLASTDTQYF	TGTGCCAGCCACTTACTAGCCAGCACAGATACGCAGTATTTT
TRBV2	TRBD1	TRBJ2-1	NA	CASSRTGGLDEQFF	TGTGCCAGCAGCCGGACAGGGGGCCTAGATGAGCAGTTCTTC
TRBV20-1	NA	TRBJ1-5	once	CSARRGTSSNQPQHF	TGCAGTGCTAGACGCGGGACTTCTAGCAATCAGCCCCAGCATTTT
TRBV12-3/TRBV12-4	NA	TRBJ2-5	NA	CASSQDTVQETQYF	TGTGCCAGCAGTCAGGACACGGTCCAAGAGACCCAGTACTTC
TRBV29-1	TRBD2	TRBJ2-1	NA	CSTTSGSYEQFF	TGCAGCACGACTAGCGGGAGCTATGAGCAGTTCTTC
TRBV10-3	NA	TRBJ2-3	NA	CAISGSSNSDTQYF	TGTGCCATCAGTGGAAGCTCGAACTCAGATACGCAGTATTTT
TRBV4-2	NA	TRBJ2-1	NA	CASSQVTHNEQFF	TGTGCCAGCAGCCAAGTCACCCACAATGAGCAGTTCTTC
TRBV4-2	NA	TRBJ1-1	NA	CASSQDGKGDTEAFF	TGTGCCAGCAGCCAAGATGGGAAAGGGGACACTGAAGCTTTCTTT
TRBV30	NA	TRBJ1-5	once	CAWSEMDGSQPQHF	TGTGCCTGGAGTGAGATGGATGGGAGTCAGCCCCAGCATTTT
TRBV2	TRBD1	TRBJ2-1	NA	CASTSGTGINEQFF	TGTGCCAGCACCTCCGGGACAGGGATCAATGAGCAGTTCTTC
TRBV30	NA	TRBJ2-7	NA	CAWKGGAQQYF	TGTGCCTGGAAAGGCGGGGCCCAGCAGTACTTC
TRBV29-1	TRBD1	TRBJ1-5	NA	CSVRDRNQPQHF	TGCAGCGTTAGGGACAGAAATCAGCCCCAGCATTTT
TRBV7-9	NA	TRBJ2-5	NA	CASSTASEEETQYF	TGTGCCAGCAGCACCGCTAGCGAGGAGGAGACCCAGTACTTC
TRBV18	TRBD2	TRBJ2-6	NA	CASSPRFGGAPGANVLTF	TGTGCCAGCTCACCACGGTTCGGGGGGGCTCCCGGGGCCAACGTCCTGACTTTC
TRBV12-3/TRBV12-4	NA	TRBJ2-7	NA	CASSIGDFSYEQYF	TGTGCCAGCAGCATCGGGGACTTCAGCTACGAGCAGTACTTC
TRBV27	TRBD2	TRBJ2-1	NA	CASSSWTSGRQHNEQFF	TGTGCCAGCAGTTCCTGGACTAGCGGGAGGCAACACAATGAGCAGTTCTTC
TRBV28	NA	TRBJ2-5	NA	CASSLGGGPQETQYF	TGTGCCAGCAGTTTAGGTGGGGGGCCCCAAGAGACCCAGTACTTC
TRBV6-1	NA	TRBJ2-5	NA	CASQIRRETQYF	TGTGCCAGCCAAATTAGGAGGGAGACCCAGTACTTC